The source of this T cell receptor (beta chain) is a study of long-term antiretroviral therapy in people with HIV. The wider study: About a decade before 2015, the earliest samples were taken when ART was typically delayed.

Version v3.0 of the immunoSEQ assay was performed at survey level. Measured with immunoSEQ multiplex PCR; TCRdb has only the in-frame clones, and not every one. Among about 25,000 clones listed, around 81% were seen once. This clone was seen only once. Germline assignment: CDR1 SGDLS and CDR2 YYNGEE. V was pared by 3 bases and J by 8 bases, with 6 bases between. The CDR3 covers 12 residues. This receptor was obtained from a woman under 30 with HIV. V gene TRBV9 combines with J gene TRBJ1-6; weak D call: TRBD1 (5 bases). The sample consisted of unsorted PBMCs, taken at the start of antiretroviral therapy, before treatment. The CDR3 sequence: CASSGGDSPLHF. CDR3 DNA: TGTGCCAGCAGCGGGGGGGATTCACCCCTCCACTTT. The full variable domain, with the rest looked up from reference TRBV9 and TRBJ1-6, is DSGVTQTPKHLITATGQRVTLRCSPRSGDLSVYWYQQSLDQGLQFLIQYYNGEERAKGNILERFSAQQFPDLHSELNLSSLELGDSALYFCASSGGDSPLHFGNGTRLTVT.